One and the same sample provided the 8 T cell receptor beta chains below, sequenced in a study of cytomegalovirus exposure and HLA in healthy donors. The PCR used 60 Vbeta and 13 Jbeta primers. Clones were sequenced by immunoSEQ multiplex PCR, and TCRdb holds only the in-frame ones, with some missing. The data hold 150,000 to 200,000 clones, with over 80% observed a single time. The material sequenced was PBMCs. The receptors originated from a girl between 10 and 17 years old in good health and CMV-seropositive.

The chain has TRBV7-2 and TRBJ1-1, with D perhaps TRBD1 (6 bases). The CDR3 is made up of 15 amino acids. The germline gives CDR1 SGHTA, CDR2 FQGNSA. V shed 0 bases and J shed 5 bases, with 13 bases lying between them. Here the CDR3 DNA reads TGTGCCAGCAGCTTAGCTAGGGGGTGGGATACTGAAGCTTTCTTT. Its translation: CASSLARGWDTEAFF.

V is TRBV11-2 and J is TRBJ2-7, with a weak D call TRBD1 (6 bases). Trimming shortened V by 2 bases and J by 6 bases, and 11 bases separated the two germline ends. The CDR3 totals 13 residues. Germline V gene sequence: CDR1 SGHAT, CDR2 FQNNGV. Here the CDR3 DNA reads TGTGCCAGCAGCTTACGGACAGCGTCCGAGCAGTACTTC. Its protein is CASSLRTASEQYF.

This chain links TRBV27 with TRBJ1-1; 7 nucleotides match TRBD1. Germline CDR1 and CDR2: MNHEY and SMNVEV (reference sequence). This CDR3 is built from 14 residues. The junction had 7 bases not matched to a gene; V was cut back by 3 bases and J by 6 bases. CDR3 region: CASSFRGTVPEAFF. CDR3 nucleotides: TGTGCCAGCAGTTTTAGGGGGACAGTTCCTGAAGCTTTCTTT.

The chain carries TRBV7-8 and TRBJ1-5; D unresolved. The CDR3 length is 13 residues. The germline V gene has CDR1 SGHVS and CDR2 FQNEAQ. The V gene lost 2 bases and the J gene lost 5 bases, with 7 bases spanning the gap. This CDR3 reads CASSLTAHQPQHF. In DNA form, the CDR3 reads TGTGCCAGCAGCTTAACAGCCCATCAGCCCCAGCATTTT.

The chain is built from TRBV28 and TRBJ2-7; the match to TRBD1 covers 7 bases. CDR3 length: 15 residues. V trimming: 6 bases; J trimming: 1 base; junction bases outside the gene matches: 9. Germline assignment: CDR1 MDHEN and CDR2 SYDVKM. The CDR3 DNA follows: TGTGCCAGCAGCAAGAAACCGGGACAGTCCTACGAGCAGTACTTC. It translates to CASSKKPGQSYEQYF.

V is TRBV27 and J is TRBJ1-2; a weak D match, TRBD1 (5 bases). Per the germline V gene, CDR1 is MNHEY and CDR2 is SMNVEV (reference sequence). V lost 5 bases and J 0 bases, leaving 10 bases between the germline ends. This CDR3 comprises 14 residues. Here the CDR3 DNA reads TGTGCCAGCAGTCCGGGACTCACTAACTATGGCTACACCTTC. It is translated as CASSPGLTNYGYTF.

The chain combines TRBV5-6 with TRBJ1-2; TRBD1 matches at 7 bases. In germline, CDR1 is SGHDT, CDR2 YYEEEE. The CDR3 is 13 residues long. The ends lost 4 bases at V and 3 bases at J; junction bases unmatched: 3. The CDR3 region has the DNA TGTGCCAGCAGCAAAACAGGGGACTATGGCTACACCTTC. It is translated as CASSKTGDYGYTF.

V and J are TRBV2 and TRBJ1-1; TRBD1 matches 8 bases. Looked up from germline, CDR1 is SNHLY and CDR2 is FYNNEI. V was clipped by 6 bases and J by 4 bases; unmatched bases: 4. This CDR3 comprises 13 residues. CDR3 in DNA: TGTGCCAGCAGGAAGGACAGGGCCACTGAAGCTTTCTTT. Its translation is CASRKDRATEAFF.